The clone carrying this T cell receptor beta chain has more than one count but fewer than ten. Its antigen is not known. This specimen belongs to a study of T-cell memory formation after mild COVID-19. Looking at the study overall: The two donors had largely donor-specific TCR clusters. Whole-study results and caveats: Researchers could not confirm that second-wave clones peaking on day 37 targeted SARS-CoV-2. Contracting clones from day 15 to 85 had balanced CD4/CD8; later expanders favoured CD4+.

TCRdb re-called the 5' RACE reads through MiXCR, storing one row per CDR3 protein. Seen here are 540,000 or so distinct CDR3 sequences, roughly 22% observed once, and the top ten hold approximately 12%. Germline lookup yields CDR1 SGHRS and CDR2 YFSETQ. The CDR3 has 16 residues. The ends were cut back, 4 bases at V and 5 bases at J, with 22 bases in the middle. This clonotype was obtained from an adult woman who had mild COVID-19 (a few samples of this study predate the infection). Cell type and time point are not known. What was sequenced was PBMCs or a T cell subset sorted from them (not recorded which). The genes are TRBV5-1 and TRBJ2-7; D is ambiguous. In DNA, the CDR3 is TGCGCCAGCAGCCTCGGGCCTCGCAACCAGGTCCACGAGCAGTACTTC. Translated: CASSLGPRNQVHEQYF.